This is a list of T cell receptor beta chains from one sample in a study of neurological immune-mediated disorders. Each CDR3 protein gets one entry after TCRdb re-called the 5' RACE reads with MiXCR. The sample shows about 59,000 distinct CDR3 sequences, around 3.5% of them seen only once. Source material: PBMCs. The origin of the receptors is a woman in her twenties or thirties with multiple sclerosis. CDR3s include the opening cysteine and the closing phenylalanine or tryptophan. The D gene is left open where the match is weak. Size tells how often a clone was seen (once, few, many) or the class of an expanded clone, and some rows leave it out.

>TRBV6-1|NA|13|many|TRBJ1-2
CASSESQHYGYTF
TGTGCCAGCAGTGAATCACAGCACTATGGCTACACCTTC
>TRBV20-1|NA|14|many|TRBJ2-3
CSARDRSSSDTQYF
TGCAGTGCTAGAGATCGTTCGTCTTCAGATACGCAGTATTTT
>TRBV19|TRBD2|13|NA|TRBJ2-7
CASSSGAPEGWYF
TGTGCCAGTAGCAGCGGGGCCCCGGAGGGCTGGTACTTC
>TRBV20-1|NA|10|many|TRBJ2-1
CSAETGEQFF
TGCAGTGCTGAGACGGGTGAGCAGTTCTTC
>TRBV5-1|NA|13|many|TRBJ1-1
CASSLMDSTEAFF
TGCGCCAGCAGCCTTATGGACAGCACTGAAGCTTTCTTT
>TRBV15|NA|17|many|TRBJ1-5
CATSRERGGSGSQPQHF
TGTGCCACCAGCAGAGAGAGGGGGGGCTCCGGGAGTCAGCCCCAGCATTTT
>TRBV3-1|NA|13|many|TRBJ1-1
CASSQDLQGKAFF
TGTGCCAGCAGCCAAGATCTACAGGGCAAAGCTTTCTTT
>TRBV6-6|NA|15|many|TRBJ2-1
CASSSRGASYNEQFF
TGTGCCAGCAGTTCCCGTGGGGCCTCCTACAATGAGCAGTTCTTC
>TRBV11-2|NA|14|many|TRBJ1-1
CASSLAAVNTEAFF
TGTGCCAGCAGCTTAGCGGCAGTGAACACTGAAGCTTTCTTT
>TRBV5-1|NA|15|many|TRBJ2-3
CASSSDGISRDTQYF
TGCGCCAGCAGCTCGGACGGAATCTCCAGGGATACGCAGTATTTT